One sample yielded the 9 T cell receptor beta chains listed below, sequenced in a study of identical twins. MiXCR, run by TCRdb on the 5' RACE reads, gives a single entry per CDR3 protein. Seen here are approximately 670,000 distinct CDR3 sequences, over 5% observed once, and the top ten hold around 1.9%. The sequenced material came from naive T cells sorted from blood. All receptors come from a man between 18 and 29 years old in good health.

This clonotype was seen more than once but under ten times. The V gene is TRBV5-5, the J gene TRBJ1-4, with 9 bases aligning to TRBD1. CDR3 size: 15 residues. CDR1 and CDR2 (germline): SGHKS, YYEKEE (reference sequence). Trimming took 4 bases from V and 8 from J; bases not matched to a gene: 9. The CDR3 spells CASSVTGTGKEKLFF. The CDR3 region has the DNA TGTGCCAGCAGCGTTACCGGGACAGGGAAGGAAAAACTGTTTTTT.

This clonotype was seen repeatedly, ten times or more. V is TRBV4-3 and J is TRBJ2-1; no reliable D call. The germline gives CDR1 LGHNA, CDR2 YSLEER. V shed 0 bases and J shed 0 bases, with 12 bases lying between them. The CDR3 contains 17 residues. In nucleotides, the CDR3 is TGCGCCAGCAGCCAAGATGTGACCCAGAGCTCCTACAATGAGCAGTTCTTC. Protein sequence: CASSQDVTQSSYNEQFF.

This clonotype was observed a few times. This chain links TRBV11-2 with TRBJ2-2; 8 bases are a match to TRBD2. The V gene end was trimmed by 7 bases and the J gene end by 0 bases; junction bases not matched to a gene: 4. The CDR3 is made up of 15 amino acids. CDR1 is SGHAT, CDR2 FQNNGV, per germline. This CDR3 reads CASTERETNTGELFF. CDR3 nucleotide sequence: TGTGCCAGCACGGAGCGGGAGACGAACACCGGGGAGCTGTTTTTT.

This clonotype has ten or more counts. V usage is TRBV15 and J usage is TRBJ2-3; possibly TRBD2 for D (6 bases). With 5 bases removed from V and 2 bases from J, the gap between germline ends came to 11 bases. The CDR3 has 14 amino acids. Germline V gene data show CDR1 as LNHNV and CDR2 as YYDKDF (reference sequence). The CDR3 DNA reads TGTGCCACCAGCTCGACTAGGTTCACAGATACGCAGTATTTT. This codes for CATSSTRFTDTQYF. The full variable domain, completed using reference TRBV15 and TRBJ2-3, is DAMVIQNPRYQVTQFGKPVTLSCSQTLNHNVMYWYQQKSSQAPKLLFHYYDKDFNNEADTPDNFQSRRPNTSFCFLDIRSPGLGDTAMYLCATSSTRFTDTQYFGPGTRLTVL.

This clonotype turned up a few times. CDR3 residues: CASRRGPWEGGQGTDTQYF. For the CDR3, the DNA is TGTGCCAGCAGGAGGGGCCCATGGGAGGGAGGGCAGGGCACAGATACGCAGTATTTT. The V gene is TRBV6-1, the J gene TRBJ2-3, with 7 bases fitting TRBD2. Per germline, CDR1 MNHNS and CDR2 SASEGT. The CDR3 sequence is 19 residues long. V lost 6 bases, J lost 1 base, and 19 bases stayed unmatched.

This clonotype came up many times. V usage is TRBV20-1 and J usage is TRBJ2-2, with D hard to call. The germline gives CDR1 DFQATT, CDR2 SNEGSKA (reference sequence). V lost 3 bases and J 1 base, leaving 6 bases between the germline ends. The CDR3 contains 13 residues. The CDR3 DNA is TGCAGTGCTAGCCGCCTGAACACCGGGGAGCTGTTTTTT. It encodes CSASRLNTGELFF.

The chain has TRBV4-3 and TRBJ2-7, with D perhaps TRBD1 (6 bases). Germline CDR1 LGHNA, CDR2 YSLEER. The length of the CDR3 is 14 residues. V dropped 3 bases and J dropped 2 bases, with 11 bases sitting between them. This CDR3 is CASSQDYRAYEQYF. CDR3 nucleotides: TGCGCCAGCAGCCAGGATTACAGGGCCTACGAGCAGTACTTC.

This clonotype was seen only a few times. The CDR3 protein is CASSQRTSGMFYEQYF. The CDR3 DNA reads as TGTGCCAGCAGCCAGAGGACTAGCGGGATGTTCTACGAGCAGTACTTC. This rearrangement joins TRBV11-2 to TRBJ2-7; TRBD2 agrees at 12 bases. The CDR3 covers 16 residues. Germline loops: CDR1 SGHAT, CDR2 FQNNGV. Trimming removed 5 bases from V and 3 bases from J; junction bases left unmatched: 8.

This chain joins TRBV7-9 and TRBJ2-5; no reliable D call. CDR3 length: 14 residues. Germline V lookup: CDR1 SEHNR, CDR2 FQNEAQ (reference sequence). The ends were cut back, 5 bases at V and 1 base at J, with 11 bases in the middle. This chain's CDR3 is CASSIFLGQETQYF. In DNA form, the CDR3 reads TGTGCCAGCAGCATTTTTCTAGGCCAAGAGACCCAGTACTTC.